These T cell receptor beta chains were read from a single sample in a study of PD-L1 blockade in urothelial cancer. TCRdb keeps only in-frame clones here, not all; method: immunoSEQ multiplex PCR. The sample lists 100,000 to 150,000 clones; more than 75% were seen once. Sample: PBMCs, taken around atezolizumab (anti-PD-L1) treatment. These receptors all come from a man between 45 and 60 years old with urothelial cancer. Each CDR3 is given with its conserved first and last residue. A D gene is named only where the DNA matches it firmly. Size values are once, few and many counts, or a class for expanded clones, and some rows have none.

>TRBV12-5|TRBJ1-2|NA|NA
CASARDNSRGYAF
TGTGCTAGTGCCCGGGACAACTCCCGTGGTTACGCCTTC
>TRBV4-1|TRBJ2-3|NA|NA
CASSHNRGGTSTDTQYF
TGCGCCAGCAGCCACAACCGTGGCGGGACTAGCACAGATACGCAGTATTTT
>TRBV6-5|TRBJ2-5|TRBD2|NA
CASSSRSTSGSVTQYF
TGTGCCAGCAGTTCCAGGTCGACTAGCGGGAGTGTGACCCAGTACTTC
>TRBV12-5|TRBJ2-1|NA|NA
CASGLVLGGSYNEQFF
TGTGCTAGTGGTTTGGTACTAGGGGGCTCCTACAATGAGCAGTTCTTC
>TRBV4-1|TRBJ1-2|TRBD1|NA
CASSQVLQGNYGYTF
TGCGCCAGCAGCCAAGTCCTACAGGGGAACTATGGCTACACCTTC
>TRBV30|TRBJ2-7|TRBD1|NA
CAWSVLGQLHEQYF
TGTGCCTGGAGTGTACTGGGACAGCTCCACGAGCAGTACTTC
>TRBV11-2|TRBJ2-2|NA|NA
CASSLGVTGELFF
TGTGCCAGCAGCTTAGGAGTCACCGGGGAGCTGTTTTTT
>TRBV7-3|TRBJ2-2|NA|NA
CASSLVGGRGPRNTGELFF
TGTGCCAGCAGCTTAGTGGGGGGGCGGGGCCCTCGGAACACCGGGGAGCTGTTTTTT
>TRBV28|TRBJ2-3|TRBD2|once
CASSLGLAASTDTQYF
TGTGCCAGCAGCCTAGGACTAGCGGCAAGCACAGATACGCAGTATTTT
>TRBV6-5|TRBJ1-6|NA|NA
CASSYSSSDSPLHF
TGTGCCAGCAGTTACAGCTCGTCTGATTCACCCCTCCACTTT
>TRBV4-2|TRBJ2-7|NA|NA
CASSRDVYYGQYF
TGTGCCAGCAGCCGTGACGTATACTATGGGCAGTACTTC
>TRBV7-9|TRBJ1-2|TRBD1|few
CASSLSRGAYGGYTF
TGTGCCAGCAGCCTCAGCAGGGGGGCGTATGGTGGCTACACCTTC
>TRBV5-4|TRBJ1-2|TRBD1|NA
CASSLLQGVSGYTF
TGTGCCAGCAGCTTGTTACAGGGGGTGTCTGGCTACACCTTC
>TRBV6-1|TRBJ1-2|NA|NA
CASSEARGWAGYTF
TGTGCCAGCAGTGAAGCGCGAGGGTGGGCGGGCTACACCTTC
>TRBV30|TRBJ1-2|NA|NA
CAGRNQAPGWAYGYTF
TGTGCCGGACGAAACCAGGCCCCAGGGTGGGCCTATGGCTACACCTTC
>TRBV5-1|TRBJ2-3|NA|NA
CASSLVPGSPDTQYF
TGCGCCAGCAGCTTGGTTCCCGGGAGTCCAGATACGCAGTATTTT
>TRBV6-1|TRBJ2-3|TRBD2|NA
CASSEAGSSGRRRTDTQYF
TGTGCCAGCAGTGAAGCCGGGTCTAGCGGGAGGAGGCGCACAGATACGCAGTATTTT
>TRBV28|TRBJ1-4|TRBD1|NA
CASRDRGPSNEKLFF
TGTGCCAGCAGGGACAGGGGGCCGAGTAATGAAAAACTGTTTTTT
>TRBV27|TRBJ1-4|NA|NA
CASSLGRNEKLFF
TGTGCCAGCAGTTTGGGCCGTAATGAAAAACTGTTTTTT
>TRBV20-1|TRBJ2-3|TRBD2|once
CSANSGDTQYF
TGCAGTGCAAATAGCGGGGATACGCAGTATTTT
>TRBV11-3|TRBJ2-7|TRBD2|NA
CASSLASGRAYEQYF
TGTGCCAGCAGCTTAGCTAGCGGGAGGGCCTACGAGCAGTACTTC
>TRBV19|TRBJ1-5|NA|NA
CASKGQPDLYQPQHF
TGTGCCAGCAAAGGACAGCCCGACCTATATCAGCCCCAGCATTTT
>TRBV19|TRBJ2-7|NA|once
CASSRAGSGTTYEQYF
TGTGCCAGTAGTAGGGCGGGGAGCGGGACAACTTACGAGCAGTACTTC
>TRBV9|TRBJ2-1|TRBD1|NA
CASSVGVGAGLIYRGNEQFF
TGTGCCAGCAGCGTAGGAGTGGGTGCCGGGCTTATTTACAGGGGCAATGAGCAGTTCTTC
>TRBV5-3|TRBJ2-7|NA|NA
CARRPRGDATKREQYF
TGTGCCAGAAGACCCAGGGGAGACGCTACTAAGAGGGAGCAGTACTTC
>TRBV5-5|TRBJ1-5|TRBD1|NA
CASSAGQGTAGNQPQHF
TGTGCCAGCAGCGCGGGACAGGGGACGGCGGGCAATCAGCCCCAGCATTTT
>TRBV9|TRBJ2-2|NA|NA
CASSVGRSGSTNTGELFF
TGTGCCAGCAGCGTAGGTCGGTCGGGAAGTACGAACACCGGGGAGCTGTTTTTT
>TRBV11-3|TRBJ1-1|NA|once
CASSLALNTEAFF
TGTGCCAGCAGCTTAGCTTTGAACACTGAAGCTTTCTTT
>TRBV6-1|TRBJ2-1|TRBD2|NA
CASSERLAGPYNEQFF
TGTGCCAGCAGTGAGAGACTAGCGGGCCCTTACAATGAGCAGTTCTTC
>TRBV5-6|TRBJ2-3|NA|NA
CASSTPLQWRSTDTQYF
TGTGCCAGCAGCACCCCTCTCCAGTGGAGAAGCACAGATACGCAGTATTTT
>TRBV7-9|TRBJ2-5|NA|NA
CASSLYQGRQETQYF
TGTGCCAGCAGCTTATACCAGGGGCGGCAAGAGACCCAGTACTTC
>TRBV6-5|TRBJ2-5|NA|NA
CASSYAFGGQETQYF
TGTGCCAGCAGTTACGCTTTCGGCGGACAAGAGACCCAGTACTTC
>TRBV2|TRBJ2-2|TRBD1|NA
CASRGQTITGELFF
TGTGCCAGCAGGGGACAGACTATCACCGGGGAGCTGTTTTTT
>TRBV7-9|TRBJ2-3|TRBD2|NA
CASSSTSGSPTDTQYF
TGTGCCAGCAGCTCGACTAGCGGGTCCCCCACAGATACGCAGTATTTT
>TRBV4-1|TRBJ2-2|TRBD2|few
CASSQLGLAGGRTGELFF
TGCGCCAGCAGCCAACTGGGACTAGCGGGAGGGCGGACCGGGGAGCTGTTTTTT
>TRBV9|TRBJ1-5|TRBD1|NA
CASSGRTQGIDQPQHF
TGTGCCAGCAGCGGAAGAACACAGGGGATAGATCAGCCCCAGCATTTT
>TRBV15|TRBJ2-3|NA|NA
CATSRDRGDTQYF
TGTGCCACCAGCAGAGATCGAGGAGATACGCAGTATTTT
>TRBV5-1|TRBJ1-4|TRBD1|NA
CASSTTGGGYEKLFF
TGCGCCAGCAGCACCACAGGGGGGGGTTATGAAAAACTGTTTTTT
>TRBV2|TRBJ2-5|NA|NA
CASSEAAVGEKTQYF
TGTGCCAGCAGTGAAGCGGCGGTCGGGGAGAAGACCCAGTACTTC
>TRBV4-1|TRBJ1-5|NA|few
CASSRDPTGYQPQHF
TGCGCCAGCAGCCGGGACCCAACAGGGTACCAGCCCCAGCATTTT
>TRBV6-6|TRBJ2-1|TRBD1|many
CASSRGTGPNNEQFF
TGTGCCAGCAGCCGGGGGACAGGGCCAAATAATGAGCAGTTCTTC